The source of this TCR beta chain is a study of CD8 T cells in Susac syndrome. Study observations and caveats: The number of individuals included in the study's TCR sequencing and HLA analysis was acknowledged as relatively small.

This clonotype showed up just a few times. Its antigen is still unknown. Negative isolation was applied to CD8+ and CD4+ T cells, and FACS enrichment was applied to TEMRA cells. With random hexamers, 0.5 to 1 ug RNA was reverse transcribed. By means of immunoSEQ multiplex PCR, TCR beta CDR3 spanning 54 Vbeta and 13 Jbeta underwent amplification. TCRdb re-derived calls from the immunoSEQ multiplex PCR reads in MiXCR, one entry per CDR3 protein. In the table there are around 80,000 distinct CDR3 sequences, 91% of which are singletons. Per germline, CDR1 SGDLS and CDR2 YYNGEE. CDR3 size: 14 residues. Trimming pared 0 bases from V and 4 bases from J, leaving 11 bases between.

This receptor was identified in a human donor with multiple sclerosis. The sequenced sample consisted of CD8+ T cells from PBMCs. This chain links TRBV9 with TRBJ2-7; D gene ambiguous. The CDR3 loop reads CASSVGVVTYEQYF. CDR3 nucleotides: TGTGCCAGCAGCGTAGGAGTTGTTACTTACGAGCAGTACTTC. The full variable domain, in which reference TRBV9 and TRBJ2-7 provide the parts outside the CDR3, is DSGVTQTPKHLITATGQRVTLRCSPRSGDLSVYWYQQSLDQGLQFLIQYYNGEERAKGNILERFSAQQFPDLHSELNLSSLELGDSALYFCASSVGVVTYEQYFGPGTRLTVT.